The rows below give T cell receptor beta chains drawn from one sample of a study of CD8 T cells in ankylosing spondylitis. TCRdb fed the 5' RACE reads into MiXCR, producing one record per CDR3 protein. Of tens of thousands of distinct CDR3 sequences listed, around 6.4% are singletons. Sequencing input: synovial fluid, either unsorted or a sorted T cell fraction (not recorded which). The origin of the receptors is a male donor with ankylosing spondylitis. Both conserved end residues are part of each CDR3. Each record gives: J gene, D gene, V gene, clone size, CDR3 protein, CDR3 DNA. The D gene is left open where the match is weak. Part of the rows lack a size; the others show once, few, many or a class for expanded clones.

TRBJ1-5 TRBD1 TRBV7-6 . CASSLTGDQPQHF TGTGCCAGCAGCCTAACAGGGGATCAGCCCCAGCATTTT
TRBJ1-1 TRBD1 TRBV5-1 few CASSGSQGAAEAFF TGCGCCAGCAGCGGCTCCCAGGGGGCCGCTGAAGCTTTCTTT
TRBJ2-3 . TRBV15 . CATSRDIGLDGTDTQYF TGTGCCACCAGCAGAGATATCGGTTTGGATGGCACAGATACGCAGTATTTT
TRBJ2-1 TRBD2 TRBV30 many CACTSGATYNEQFF TGTGCCTGCACTAGCGGGGCGACCTACAATGAGCAGTTCTTC
TRBJ2-2 TRBD1 TRBV29-1 many CSVAGDRGVPSNTGELFF TGCAGCGTTGCTGGGGACAGGGGAGTACCTTCGAACACCGGGGAGCTGTTTTTT
TRBJ1-1 . TRBV7-9 many CASSRTRTGMNTEAFF TGTGCCAGCAGCCGGACCCGGACGGGAATGAACACTGAAGCTTTCTTT
TRBJ2-1 TRBD2 TRBV2 few CASSGMILADNEQFF TGTGCCAGCAGTGGGATGATACTAGCGGACAATGAGCAGTTCTTC
TRBJ2-1 . TRBV12-3/TRBV12-4 many CASSLVRPYNEQFF TGTGCCAGCAGTTTGGTCCGGCCCTACAATGAGCAGTTCTTC
TRBJ2-7 TRBD1 TRBV28 many CASSRGTGRNEQYF TGTGCCAGCAGTCGAGGGACAGGGAGGAACGAGCAGTACTTC
TRBJ2-3 TRBD2 TRBV30 . CAWNRRLAGVVDTQYF TGTGCCTGGAACCGCAGACTAGCGGGAGTAGTAGATACGCAGTATTTT
TRBJ1-3 . TRBV10-3 . CATAADSSGNTIYF TGTGCCACGGCCGCGGACAGCTCTGGAAACACCATATATTTT
TRBJ2-2 TRBD2 TRBV12-3/TRBV12-4 . CASGGETGELFF TGTGCCAGCGGGGGGGAAACCGGGGAGCTGTTTTTT
TRBJ2-7 . TRBV20-1 many CSARVLRREISYEQYF TGCAGTGCTAGAGTCCTCCGTCGGGAGATCTCCTACGAGCAGTACTTC
TRBJ2-2 . TRBV12-3/TRBV12-4 many CASRLQGYTGELFF TGTGCCAGCAGGTTACAGGGTTACACCGGGGAGCTGTTTTTT
TRBJ1-4 TRBD1 TRBV5-1 many CASSSSGQGIGEKLFF TGCGCCAGCAGCTCGTCGGGACAGGGTATAGGTGAAAAACTGTTTTTT
TRBJ2-7 . TRBV19 . CASSIGRDHEQYF TGTGCCAGTAGTATAGGCCGGGACCACGAGCAGTACTTC
TRBJ1-2 TRBD1 TRBV14 few CASSKGQGVSNYGYTF TGTGCCAGCAGCAAGGGACAGGGGGTGTCCAACTATGGCTACACCTTC
TRBJ2-1 . TRBV9 few CASSVDPGGSYNEQFF TGTGCCAGCAGCGTAGATCCAGGGGGGTCCTACAATGAGCAGTTCTTC
TRBJ2-1 . TRBV5-1 few CASSPTVGGQFF TGCGCCAGCAGTCCGACGGTGGGGGGGCAGTTCTTC
TRBJ2-7 TRBD1 TRBV10-3 many CAISALGTGGQEQYF TGTGCCATCAGTGCCCTCGGGACAGGGGGTCAAGAGCAGTACTTC
TRBJ1-4 . TRBV27 . CASSERRGDEKLFF TGTGCCAGCAGCGAAAGGAGGGGCGATGAAAAACTGTTTTTT
TRBJ2-5 . TRBV19 few CASSIVSQETQYF TGTGCCAGTAGTATCGTCAGTCAAGAGACCCAGTACTTC
TRBJ2-7 . TRBV6-5 few CASSYDRDSEQYF TGTGCCAGCAGTTACGACAGAGATAGCGAGCAGTACTTC
TRBJ1-1 . TRBV5-1 many CASSSNIQGRGTEAFF TGCGCCAGCAGCTCTAACATTCAGGGACGGGGCACTGAAGCTTTCTTT
TRBJ2-1 . TRBV7-2 medium-sized CASSSELGLYEFF TGTGCCAGCAGCTCAGAACTAGGCCTCTATGAGTTCTTC
TRBJ2-2 . TRBV2 many CASKLEGLNTGELFF TGTGCCAGCAAGCTAGAGGGACTGAACACCGGGGAGCTGTTTTTT
TRBJ2-7 . TRBV29-1 many CSVDSGYEQYF TGCAGCGTTGATTCTGGGTACGAGCAGTACTTC
TRBJ2-2 . TRBV5-5 few CASSFETGELFF TGTGCCAGCAGCTTCGAAACCGGGGAGCTGTTTTTT
TRBJ2-5 TRBD2 TRBV18 many CASSQASGFQETQYF TGTGCCAGCTCGCAAGCTAGCGGTTTTCAAGAGACCCAGTACTTC
TRBJ2-7 TRBD2 TRBV5-1 few CASSLREGNEQYF TGCGCCAGCAGCTTACGGGAGGGAAACGAGCAGTACTTC
TRBJ2-1 TRBD2 TRBV6-1 many CASRHLAGGNNEQFF TGTGCCAGCAGGCACCTAGCGGGGGGGAACAATGAGCAGTTCTTC
TRBJ2-6 TRBD1 TRBV7-3 . CASSITGGGTGANVLTF TGTGCCAGCAGCATTACAGGGGGCGGAACTGGGGCCAACGTCCTGACTTTC
TRBJ2-1 . TRBV27 many CASSLWGGDKEQFF TGTGCCAGCAGTTTATGGGGTGGGGATAAGGAGCAGTTCTTC
TRBJ1-1 TRBD1 TRBV7-9 many CASSHTGVNTEAFF TGTGCCAGCAGTCACACAGGGGTGAACACTGAAGCTTTCTTT
TRBJ1-2 . TRBV5-1 many CASSLEVGNYGYTF TGCGCCAGCAGCTTGGAGGTCGGGAACTATGGCTACACCTTC
TRBJ2-3 . TRBV30 many CAWSGKGTDTQYF TGTGCCTGGAGTGGAAAGGGCACAGATACGCAGTATTTT
TRBJ2-4 . TRBV2 . CASSPQAKNIQYF TGTGCCAGCAGCCCCCAAGCCAAAAACATTCAGTACTTC
TRBJ2-3 TRBD1 TRBV11-2 few CASNRDSLTDTQYF TGTGCCAGCAACCGGGACAGCCTCACAGATACGCAGTATTTT
TRBJ2-5 TRBD2 TRBV18 many CASSPRGLALQETQYF TGTGCCAGCTCACCTCGGGGACTAGCGTTACAAGAGACCCAGTACTTC
TRBJ1-1 . TRBV7-9 medium-sized CASITERAEAFF TGTGCCAGCATCACAGAGAGAGCTGAAGCTTTCTTT
TRBJ1-5 . TRBV19 . CASSWGSNQPQHF TGTGCCAGTAGCTGGGGAAGCAATCAGCCCCAGCATTTT
TRBJ2-5 . TRBV7-2 . CASSLAASVQETQYF TGTGCCAGCAGCTTAGCGGCTAGCGTCCAAGAGACCCAGTACTTC
TRBJ2-1 TRBD1 TRBV27 few CASSHSIGRDRVRNEQFF TGTGCCAGCAGCCACAGCATCGGCCGGGACAGGGTGAGGAATGAGCAGTTCTTC
TRBJ2-7 TRBD2 TRBV7-2 . CASSSGLAVLTPYEQYF TGTGCCAGCAGCTCAGGACTAGCGGTACTAACCCCCTACGAGCAGTACTTC
TRBJ2-6 . TRBV28 many CASSPLRGYGANVLTF TGTGCCAGCAGCCCCTTACGAGGATATGGGGCCAACGTCCTGACTTTC
TRBJ1-1 . TRBV6-1 . CASRSRESNTEAFF TGTGCCAGCCGCTCCAGGGAATCGAACACTGAAGCTTTCTTT
TRBJ2-7 . TRBV11-3 few CASSLGRSYEQYF TGTGCCAGCAGCTTGGGCAGATCCTACGAGCAGTACTTC
TRBJ2-2 TRBD2 TRBV7-2 few CASSLTSGSSTGELFF TGTGCCAGCAGCTTGACTAGCGGGAGTTCCACCGGGGAGCTGTTTTTT
TRBJ2-1 TRBD1 TRBV19 . CASSIPGQSYNEQFF TGTGCCAGTAGTATACCGGGACAGTCCTACAATGAGCAGTTCTTC
TRBJ2-7 TRBD2 TRBV4-1 many CASSPQRVAGAYEQYF TGCGCCAGCAGCCCCCAGAGGGTAGCGGGAGCTTACGAGCAGTACTTC
TRBJ1-3 . TRBV12-3/TRBV12-4 many CASTLGRNTIYF TGTGCCAGCACCCTAGGGAGAAACACCATATATTTT
TRBJ1-4 . TRBV24-1 . CATSDSRTGEKLFF TGTGCCACCAGTGATTCCAGGACTGGTGAAAAACTGTTTTTT
TRBJ2-2 . TRBV14 few CASSQLVGTGELFF TGTGCCAGCAGCCAGTTAGTGGGCACCGGGGAGCTGTTTTTT
TRBJ2-3 . TRBV7-2 . CASSSGGTDTQYF TGTGCCAGCAGCTCTGGAGGAACAGATACGCAGTATTTT
TRBJ2-5 TRBD1 TRBV2 many CATRQGETQYF TGTGCCACCCGACAGGGGGAGACCCAGTACTTC
TRBJ2-5 . TRBV18 . CASSPKTSAQTQYF TGTGCCAGCTCCCCAAAGACTAGTGCTCAGACCCAGTACTTC
TRBJ2-6 . TRBV7-9 many CASSLSLAGANVLTF TGTGCCAGCAGCTTAAGTTTAGCTGGGGCCAACGTCCTGACTTTC
TRBJ2-7 . TRBV7-3 many CASSLMGGASSYEQYF TGTGCCAGCAGCTTAATGGGCGGGGCTAGCTCCTACGAGCAGTACTTC
TRBJ1-5 . TRBV20-1 . CSANVVVTGSGNSNQPQHF TGCAGTGCTAATGTCGTTGTTACAGGGTCGGGTAATAGCAATCAGCCCCAGCATTTT
TRBJ2-1 . TRBV25-1 many CASRTKSGNEQFF TGTGCCAGCAGGACCAAAAGCGGCAATGAGCAGTTCTTC